Presented here are 15 T cell receptor beta chains from one specimen sequenced in a study of cytomegalovirus exposure and HLA in healthy donors. 60 Vbeta and 13 Jbeta primers were used in PCR. The protocol was immunoSEQ multiplex PCR, while the TCRdb copy is restricted to in-frame clones and leaves out a portion. The repertoire consists of over 120,000 clones, with about 84% occurring once and the leading ten covering about 2.4%. The sample taken for sequencing was PBMCs. The receptors stem from a man aged 50 or older in good health and CMV-seronegative.

On this clone itself: Other DNA sequences of this sample code for an identical CDR3. This chain uses TRBV18 with TRBJ2-1, with 12 bases aligning to TRBD2. V dropped 0 bases and J dropped 4; count of bases not matched to a gene: 7. The CDR3 contains 18 residues. From germline, CDR1 is KGHSH and CDR2 LQKENI. Here the CDR3 reads CASSPPTSGGPSYNEQFF. Here the CDR3 DNA reads TGTGCCAGCTCACCACCTACTAGCGGGGGGCCCTCGTACAATGAGCAGTTCTTC.

This clone was seen once. This rearrangement joins TRBV4-2 to TRBJ2-7; D possibly corresponds to TRBD2 (6 bases). V lost 1 base, J lost 4 bases, and 11 bases lay in between. There are 14 residues in the CDR3. The V gene's germline CDR1 is LGHNA and CDR2 YNFKEQ. The CDR3 DNA reads TGTGCCAGCAGCCAAGGGGGCGGGACTTACGAGCAGTACTTC. As protein: CASSQGGGTYEQYF.

The chain couples TRBV6-1 to TRBJ1-6, with a possible D match to TRBD1 (6 bases). Germline V CDR1 and CDR2: MNHNS, SASEGT. V lost 4 bases and J 8 bases, leaving 9 bases between the germline ends. CDR3 length equals 13 residues. CDR3 loop: CASSGAGDSPLHF. CDR3 DNA: TGTGCCAGCAGTGGGGCAGGGGATTCACCCCTCCACTTT.

The rearrangement uses TRBV5-1 and TRBJ2-3; possibly TRBD2 for D (5 bases). This CDR3 region has 15 residues. The V gene's germline CDR1 is SGHRS and CDR2 YFSETQ. V lost 0 bases and J 3 bases, leaving 11 bases between the germline ends. CDR3 in amino acids: CASSLESLATDTQYF. CDR3 nucleotide sequence: TGCGCCAGCAGCTTGGAATCCCTAGCTACAGATACGCAGTATTTT.

The chain combines TRBV7-8 with TRBJ1-2; 12 bases line up with TRBD1. The CDR3 has 17 residues. V was pared by 4 bases and J by 4 bases, with 10 bases of the junction left unmatched. Germline V gene sequence: CDR1 SGHVS, CDR2 FQNEAQ. This CDR3 is CASSYRSGTGGIYGYTF. CDR3 nucleotides: TGTGCCAGCAGCTACCGTTCCGGGACAGGGGGCATCTATGGCTACACCTTC.

V usage is TRBV28 and J usage is TRBJ2-3; the D gene is possibly TRBD2 (6 bases). The length of the CDR3 is 16 residues. Trimming removed 5 bases at V and 1 base at J, with 16 bases between. The germline V gene has CDR1 MDHEN and CDR2 SYDVKM. CDR3 bases: TGTGCCAGCAGTCGAACAAGCGGGTACGGCACAGATACGCAGTATTTT. This codes for CASSRTSGYGTDTQYF.

The chain uses TRBV18 and TRBJ1-1; unclear D gene. This CDR3 is 14 amino acids long. V gave up 3 bases and J gave up 3 bases, with 11 bases separating them. The germline CDR1 and CDR2 sequences are KGHSH and LQKENI. CDR3 protein: CASSPLIRDTEAFF. CDR3 DNA: TGTGCCAGCTCACCCCTGATTCGGGACACTGAAGCTTTCTTT.

V is TRBV7-3 and J is TRBJ2-2; tentatively, D is TRBD1 (5 bases). Trimming shortened V by 5 bases and J by 5 bases, and 15 bases separated the two germline ends. Germline V gene sequence: CDR1 SGHTA, CDR2 FQGTGA. This CDR3 spans 15 amino acids. The CDR3 protein is CASSPKGPGTGELFF. CDR3 nucleotide sequence: TGTGCCAGCAGCCCTAAGGGTCCAGGGACCGGGGAGCTGTTTTTT.

This clone was observed a few times. The CDR3 DNA sequence: TGTGCCAGCAGCTTATTAGGGGTTGAAGCTTTCTTT. Its translation: CASSLLGVEAFF. This chain connects TRBV7-9 to TRBJ1-1; TRBD1 is a possible D gene (5 bases). The CDR3 covers 12 residues. The V gene lost 2 bases and the J gene lost 7 bases, with 8 bases spanning the gap. Per germline, CDR1 SEHNR and CDR2 FQNEAQ (reference sequence).

This rearrangement joins TRBV13 to TRBJ2-1, with a tentative D call TRBD2 (5 bases). Trimming stripped 0 bases from V and 11 bases from J, with 11 bases between. This CDR3 contains 13 residues. The germline V gene encodes CDR1 PRHDT and CDR2 FYEKMQ (reference sequence). CDR3 sequence reads: CASSLGLREQQFF. CDR3 nucleotides: TGTGCCAGCAGCTTAGGCCTTCGGGAACAGCAGTTCTTC.

The chain uses TRBV10-2 and TRBJ2-1, with 7 bases that match TRBD2. The CDR3 has 16 residues. J gave up 4 bases and V 8 bases, and 14 bases lay outside the gene matches. Germline CDR1 and CDR2: WSHSY and SAAADI. As DNA, the CDR3 is TGCGCCAGCTCCCGCGGAGGCGGGAGAGGTTACAATGAGCAGTTCTTC. Its translation is CASSRGGGRGYNEQFF.

The rearrangement joins TRBV9 to TRBJ1-4, with 10 bases that match TRBD1. Germline assignment: CDR1 SGDLS and CDR2 YYNGEE. This CDR3 comprises 18 residues. Trimming at V came to 0 bases and at J to 8 bases, leaving 13 bases not matched to a gene. CDR3 in DNA: TGTGCCAGCAGCGTAGGCCGTACTAGACAGGGGGCAGTAGAAAAACTGTTTTTT. Its translation is CASSVGRTRQGAVEKLFF. Full variable domain (outside the CDR3, taken from reference TRBV9 and TRBJ1-4): DSGVTQTPKHLITATGQRVTLRCSPRSGDLSVYWYQQSLDQGLQFLIQYYNGEERAKGNILERFSAQQFPDLHSELNLSSLELGDSALYFCASSVGRTRQGAVEKLFFGSGTQLSVL.

The chain recombines TRBV7-8 with TRBJ2-7; 8 positions match TRBD2. The CDR3 loop spans 14 amino acids. Trimming took 1 base from V and 3 from J; bases not matched to a gene: 2. Germline values: CDR1 SGHVS, CDR2 FQNEAQ. The CDR3, as DNA: TGTGCCAGCAGCTTAGAAGCGGGAGTCTACGAGCAGTACTTC. Residues: CASSLEAGVYEQYF. Looking up the rest from reference TRBV7-8 and TRBJ2-7 gives the full variable domain: GAGVSQSPRYKVAKRGQDVALRCDPISGHVSLFWYQQALGQGPEFLTYFQNEAQLDKSGLPSDRFFAERPEGSVSTLKIQRTQQEDSAVYLCASSLEAGVYEQYFGPGTRLTVT.

The rearrangement uses TRBV7-3 and TRBJ1-5, with TRBD1 identical over 8 bases. Germline V gives CDR1 SGHTA, CDR2 FQGTGA. The ends lost 2 bases at V and 2 bases at J; junction bases unmatched: 2. The CDR3 spans 15 residues. CDR3 in DNA: TGTGCCAGCAGCTTATTGACAGGGGGCAATCAGCCCCAGCATTTT. It codes for CASSLLTGGNQPQHF.

V gene TRBV11-3 combines with J gene TRBJ2-1; a possible D gene is TRBD1 (6 bases). The germline V gene has CDR1 SGHNT and CDR2 YENEEA. V was shortened by 3 bases and J by 2 bases, with 11 bases between the two germline ends. This CDR3 has 15 residues. CDR3 in DNA: TGTGCCAGCAGCTTCAGGGGAAGTACCTACAATGAGCAGTTCTTC. Translating gives CASSFRGSTYNEQFF.